This T cell receptor beta chain appears in the sequencing data of a study of blood T cell repertoires in COVID-19. About the study: In each case, the material was cDNA or gDNA derived from T cells, B-cell-depleted T cells, or PBMCs.

Original data processing: How many nucleated cells were present was estimated from reference gene primer amplification. Data came from immunoSEQ multiplex PCR; TCRdb stores just in-frame clones and leaves some out. That table supplies the V and J calls and clone size; D and trimming were determined from the DNA. This sample carries fewer than 300,000 clones, 75% to 95% of them seen once, and the ten largest clones take under 3%. During active infection, Seattle patients enrolled and were then monitored through disease. Trimming stripped 3 bases from V and 3 bases from J, with 8 bases between. Germline CDR1 is SNHLY and CDR2 is FYNNEI. The CDR3 loop spans 13 amino acids.

The sequence derives from a person aged 18 to 30 with COVID-19, enrolled during active disease. V usage is TRBV2 and J usage is TRBJ2-5, with D perhaps matching TRBD1 (6 bases). The sequenced material came from peripheral blood. CDR3 bases: TGTGCCAGCAGTGACAGGGGAGAAGAGACCCAGTACTTC. Its protein product is CASSDRGEETQYF.